These 25 T cell receptor beta chains were sequenced from one sample in a study of OX40 agonist ivuxolimab in advanced cancers. Produced via immunoSEQ multiplex PCR; TCRdb's table is partial and in-frame only. The table shows roughly 60,000 clones, with around 80% occurring only once. The source material was CD4+ or CD8+ T cells sorted from blood, sampled in a trial of the OX40 agonist ivuxolimab. These receptors originate from an adult with an advanced solid tumor such as melanoma, head and neck, liver or kidney cancer.

V gene TRBV19 combines with J gene TRBJ1-1; the D is unclear. This CDR3 region has 14 residues. Germline CDR1 LNHDA, CDR2 SQIVND (reference sequence). Trimming took off 3 bases at V and 3 bases at J, with 11 bases between the two ends. The CDR3 reads CASSISGSYTEAFF. The CDR3 DNA sequence: TGTGCCAGTAGTATTTCCGGGTCCTACACTGAAGCTTTCTTT.

The chain links TRBV2 to TRBJ1-6; the D gene is possibly TRBD1 (5 bases). The CDR3 is 15 residues long. Germline-derived CDR1 and CDR2 are SNHLY and FYNNEI. With 5 bases removed from V and 0 bases from J, the gap between germline ends came to 8 bases. This CDR3 is CASSQGSSYNSPLHF. DNA for the CDR3: TGTGCCAGCAGTCAGGGAAGCTCCTATAATTCACCCCTCCACTTT.

This chain links TRBV5-4 with TRBJ2-5, with 13 nucleotides matching TRBD2. The CDR3 is 14 amino acids. The trim removed 7 bases at V and 0 bases at J, leaving 0 bases unmatched. From germline, CDR1 is SGHNT and CDR2 YYREEE (reference sequence). CDR3 nucleotide sequence: TGTGCCAGCGGGACTAGCGGGAACCAAGAGACCCAGTACTTC. This translates into CASGTSGNQETQYF. Variable domain in full (rest from reference TRBV5-4 and TRBJ2-5): ETGVTQSPTHLIKTRGQQVTLRCSSQSGHNTVSWYQQALGQGPQFIFQYYREEENGRGNFPPRFSGLQFPNYSSELNVNALELDDSALYLCASGTSGNQETQYFGPGTRLLVL.

This chain connects TRBV19 to TRBJ1-5; 9 bases fit TRBD1. This CDR3 contains 17 residues. Germline CDR1 and CDR2: LNHDA and SQIVND (reference sequence). Trimming at V came to 1 base and at J to 4 bases, leaving 8 bases not matched to a gene. CDR3 coding DNA: TGTGCCAGTAGTATAGTCTGGGACAGGGTGGGAAATCAGCCCCAGCATTTT. It yields the protein CASSIVWDRVGNQPQHF. The variable domain in full, completed from reference TRBV19 and TRBJ1-5, reads DGGITQSPKYLFRKEGQNVTLSCEQNLNHDAMYWYRQDPGQGLRLIYYSQIVNDFQKGDIAEGYSVSREKKESFPLTVTSAQKNPTAFYLCASSIVWDRVGNQPQHFGDGTRLSIL.

The CDR3 region has the DNA TGTGCCAGCAGCCAAGTTACGGGGGCCGGGGCAGATACGCAGTATTTT. Its translation: CASSQVTGAGADTQYF. This rearrangement joins TRBV4-2 to TRBJ2-3; D assignment may be TRBD1 or TRBD2 (6 bases each). V lost 1 base and J 4 bases, leaving 15 bases between the germline ends. This CDR3 has 16 residues. Per the germline V gene, CDR1 is LGHNA and CDR2 is YNFKEQ.

The genes are TRBV9 and TRBJ2-3; 9 bases agree with TRBD2. Trimming took 3 bases from V and 4 from J; bases not matched to a gene: 12. The germline V gene encodes CDR1 SGDLS and CDR2 YYNGEE. The CDR3 has 17 residues. The CDR3 region has the DNA TGTGCCAGCAGCGCGGGACCGAGCGGGAGGTGGGCAGATACGCAGTATTTT. Its translation is CASSAGPSGRWADTQYF.

The chain carries TRBV16 and TRBJ1-4; D is unclear. Germline-derived CDR1 and CDR2 are KGHSY and FQNENV. The CDR3 has 15 residues. V lost 7 bases, J lost 8 bases, and 20 bases lay in between. For the CDR3, the DNA is TGTGCCAGCACCTCAAGGTTGACTTCGGGGGAAAAACTGTTTTTT. This encodes CASTSRLTSGEKLFF.

The rearrangement uses TRBV7-2 and TRBJ2-4; either TRBD1 or TRBD2 may fit D (5 bases each). This CDR3 spans 16 amino acids. Trimming stripped 0 bases from V and 1 base from J, with 10 bases between. Per the germline V gene, CDR1 is SGHTA and CDR2 is FQGNSA. The CDR3 bases are TGTGCCAGCAGCTTAGCGGGACCGGGGGCCAAAAACATTCAGTACTTC. Protein product: CASSLAGPGAKNIQYF.

The V call is TRBV7-8, the J call TRBJ1-1; D is unresolved. CDR1 SGHVS and CDR2 FQNEAQ come from the germline V gene. Trimming removed 4 bases from V and 1 base from J, with 7 bases in between. The CDR3 is made up of 13 amino acids. The CDR3 reads CASSSVGNTEAFF. The CDR3 DNA reads as TGTGCCAGCAGCTCTGTTGGGAACACTGAAGCTTTCTTT.

The V gene is TRBV5-1, the J gene TRBJ2-7, with D hard to call. The V gene's germline CDR1 is SGHRS and CDR2 YFSETQ. The CDR3 is 13 amino acids. The V end was cut by 2 bases, the J end by 2 bases, with 8 bases between. This chain's CDR3 is CASSFELTYEQYF. In DNA, the CDR3 is TGCGCCAGCAGCTTCGAACTAACCTACGAGCAGTACTTC.

The J gene is TRBJ1-2, the V gene TRBV19; no firm D call. The length of the CDR3 is 13 residues. Germline V gives CDR1 LNHDA, CDR2 SQIVND (reference sequence). Trimming left V 6 bases short and J 4 bases short, with 12 bases between. The DNA for the CDR3 is TGTGCCAGTAGGCGTGGTTGGAGCTATGGCTACACCTTC. It codes for CASRRGWSYGYTF.

This clone appeared a single time. The V and J genes are TRBV5-4 and TRBJ1-6; no definite D call. Germline assignment: CDR1 SGHNT and CDR2 YYREEE (reference sequence). V was clipped by 4 bases and J by 8 bases, with 10 bases between them. The CDR3 consists of 13 residues. The CDR3 nucleotides read TGTGCCAGCAGCGTCAACTTAGATTCACCCCTCCACTTT. It specifies CASSVNLDSPLHF.

The V call is TRBV5-4, the J call TRBJ1-1, with a weak D call TRBD1 (6 bases). CDR3 size: 14 residues. Trimming took off 2 bases at V and 1 base at J, with 9 bases between the two ends. Germline V gene data show CDR1 as SGHNT and CDR2 as YYREEE (reference sequence). CDR3 nucleotide sequence: TGTGCCAGCAGCTTTTTCAGGGGGAACACTGAAGCTTTCTTT. Its protein product is CASSFFRGNTEAFF.

In the case of this clone: Germline and junction disagree at one end, which may indicate a read error. The CDR3 DNA reads as TGCGCCAGCAGTTTGGGACAGGGGGCAATCGGGGAGCTGTTTTTT. It codes for CASSLGQGAIGELFF. V and J are TRBV5-1 and TRBJ2-2; 12 bases line up with TRBD1. The CDR3 runs 15 residues. Germline loops: CDR1 SGHRS, CDR2 YFSETQ.

To note about this clone: At one boundary the junction diverges from the germline segment, which might be a read error. The rearrangement joins TRBV9 to TRBJ2-3; D may match TRBD1 or TRBD2 (6 bases each). This CDR3 has 13 residues. Germline V CDR1 and CDR2: SGDLS, YYNGEE. CDR3 sequence: CANSPRGPDTQYF. CDR3 coding DNA: TGTGCCAACAGCCCCCGGGGGCCAGATACGCAGTATTTT.

The chain has TRBV9 and TRBJ2-2; either TRBD1 or TRBD2 may supply D (5 bases each). CDR3 length equals 15 residues. Trimming cost V 3 bases and J 4 bases, with 13 bases left between them. Per germline, CDR1 SGDLS and CDR2 YYNGEE. The CDR3 DNA sequence: TGTGCCAGCAGCGAGTGGGACCTAACCACCGGGGAGCTGTTTTTT. Its protein is CASSEWDLTTGELFF. The whole variable domain, filled in from reference TRBV9 and TRBJ2-2, reads DSGVTQTPKHLITATGQRVTLRCSPRSGDLSVYWYQQSLDQGLQFLIQYYNGEERAKGNILERFSAQQFPDLHSELNLSSLELGDSALYFCASSEWDLTTGELFFGEGSRLTVL.

The V call is TRBV19, the J call TRBJ2-6, with a weak D call TRBD1 (5 bases). Germline V gene data show CDR1 as LNHDA and CDR2 as SQIVND (reference sequence). With 8 bases removed from V and 5 bases from J, the gap between germline ends came to 10 bases. CDR3 length: 13 amino acids. The DNA for the CDR3 is TGTGCCAGTTCGGACACGAGGGCCAACGTCCTGACTTTC. Its protein product is CASSDTRANVLTF.

The chain has TRBV4-2 and TRBJ1-2; D perhaps matches TRBD1 (6 bases). The CDR3 runs to 13 residues. Per the germline V gene, CDR1 is LGHNA and CDR2 is YNFKEQ. V lost 0 bases to trimming and J lost 7 bases, with 9 bases between them. CDR3 bases: TGTGCCAGCAGCCAAGACAGGGGAGGTGGCTACACCTTC. Translation: CASSQDRGGGYTF.

The J gene is TRBJ1-4, the V gene TRBV10-1; weak D call: TRBD1 (5 bases). Looked up from germline, CDR1 is WNHNN and CDR2 is SYGVQD (reference sequence). Deletions cut 2 bases from V and 4 bases from J, with 17 bases between. The length of the CDR3 is 17 residues. In DNA, the CDR3 is TGCGCCAGCAGTGAGAGGCAGGGAAAGCGGCTTAATGAAAAACTGTTTTTT. It yields the protein CASSERQGKRLNEKLFF.

J is TRBJ2-2 and V is TRBV6-6; 11 bases align to TRBD2. The CDR3 runs to 16 residues. Germline-derived CDR1 and CDR2 are MNHNY and SVGAGI (reference sequence). The V and J ends lost 2 bases and 1 base, in that order; junction bases with no gene match: 0. CDR3 coding DNA: TGTGCCAGCAGTTACGGGACTAGCGGGAACACCGGGGAGCTGTTTTTT. It is translated as CASSYGTSGNTGELFF.

This clone occurred once. The rearrangement joins TRBV28 to TRBJ2-2, with TRBD1 matching over 8 bases. CDR1 and CDR2 (germline): MDHEN, SYDVKM. The CDR3 is 16 amino acids. Trimming removed 4 bases from V and 6 bases from J; junction bases left unmatched: 10. The CDR3 DNA reads TGTGCCAGCAGTTCCGGGGGCAGGGGGCGCCCCGGGGAGCTGTTTTTT. Encoded protein: CASSSGGRGRPGELFF.

This clone was seen a single time. V usage is TRBV12-5 and J usage is TRBJ2-1; 9 bases are a match to TRBD2. CDR1 LGHNT and CDR2 FRNRAP come from the germline V gene. The CDR3 sequence is 16 residues long. Unmatched junction bases numbered 9, after V lost 6 bases and J lost 3 bases. The CDR3 sequence is CASGPPSSGNYNEQFF. The CDR3 DNA reads TGTGCTAGTGGCCCCCCATCTAGCGGGAACTACAATGAGCAGTTCTTC.

This clone has more than one count but fewer than ten. The chain couples TRBV30 to TRBJ1-2; D unresolved. Germline V gene sequence: CDR1 GTSNPN, CDR2 SVGIG (reference sequence). The CDR3 has 12 amino acids. V lost 0 bases, J lost 7 bases, and 9 bases lay in between. For the CDR3, the DNA is TGTGCCTGGAGTGTACTATCCGGTGGCTACACCTTC. Encoded protein: CAWSVLSGGYTF.

This sequence joins TRBV19 and TRBJ1-2, with 12 bases fitting TRBD1. The CDR3 sequence is 14 residues long. The J segment lost 6 bases and the V segment lost 9 bases, leaving 8 bases of the junction unmatched. CDR1 is LNHDA and CDR2 is SQIVND in the germline V gene (reference sequence). CDR3 sequence: CASLPGQGADGYTF. DNA for the CDR3: TGTGCCAGCCTTCCGGGACAGGGGGCGGATGGCTACACCTTC.

This chain links TRBV27 with TRBJ1-6; D gene ambiguous. Germline V lookup: CDR1 MNHEY, CDR2 SMNVEV (reference sequence). The V end lost 6 bases, the J end lost 5 bases, and 11 bases lay between the germline ends. There are 14 residues in the CDR3. CDR3 protein: CASRWLKDNSPLHF. CDR3 sequence (DNA): TGTGCCAGCAGATGGTTGAAAGATAATTCACCCCTCCACTTT.